One sample yielded the 2 T cell receptor beta chains listed below, sequenced in a study of vaccination effects on CD4 cells after COVID-19. Sequencing was performed with immunoSEQ multiplex PCR; in TCRdb, only in-frame clones are kept and a portion is missing. The sample lists roughly 46,000 clones, under 85% occurring once. Having been cultured for about ten days, the cells underwent CD4+ T cell isolation. The person's infection with SARS-CoV-2, confirmed by PCR, took place between March and December 2020. Either the BNT162b2 or mRNA-1273 vaccine was given to participants in two doses. Their antigen targets remain unknown. This specimen was CD4+ T cells from PBMCs cultured without peptide, taken after COVID-19 vaccination. All receptors come from a human donor who had a prior SARS-CoV-2 infection.

This clone is deemed medium-sized. In the same sample, other DNA sequences code for this CDR3. This chain connects TRBV4-2 to TRBJ2-5, with D perhaps TRBD2 (5 bases). Germline V gene data show CDR1 as LGHNA and CDR2 as YNFKEQ. V lost 1 base, J lost 3 bases, and 9 bases lay in between. CDR3 length: 14 amino acids. CDR3 DNA: TGTGCCAGCAGCCAAGGGACTGCGAAAGAGACCCAGTACTTC. Translated: CASSQGTAKETQYF.

For the CDR3, the DNA is TGTGCCAGCGGCGGACAGGGGGCGCGTTTTAGCTTCTCCCACTTT. Amino acid sequence: CASGGQGARFSFSHF. The V call is TRBV2, the J call TRBJ1-6, with TRBD1 identical over 11 bases. The CDR3 has 15 residues. Germline CDR1 SNHLY, CDR2 FYNNEI. V trimming: 8 bases; J trimming: 18 bases; junction bases outside the gene matches: 18.